Below, 30 T cell receptor beta chains from the same sample are listed, as sequenced in a study of STAT5B mutations in CD4+ large granular lymphocyte leukemia. Produced via immunoSEQ multiplex PCR; TCRdb's table is partial and in-frame only. Of fewer than 9,000 clones listed, approximately 80% are singletons. The sequencing input was PBMCs. The receptor set was obtained from a woman aged 60-75 years with CD4+ T-cell large granular lymphocyte leukemia.

This clone was seen a single time. The chain is built from TRBV6-6 and TRBJ2-7, with 7 bases matching TRBD1. The CDR3 extends over 14 amino acids. V lost 5 bases, J lost 0 bases, and 4 bases stayed unmatched. From germline, CDR1 is MNHNY and CDR2 SVGAGI (reference sequence). Here the CDR3 reads CASSDRDSSYEQYF. CDR3 DNA sequence: TGTGCCAGCAGTGACCGGGACAGCTCCTACGAGCAGTACTTC.

The CDR3 DNA is TGTGCCTGGAGCGCGGGACTAGCATTGCCCGGGGAGCTGTTTTTT. This translates into CAWSAGLALPGELFF. The V and J genes are TRBV30 and TRBJ2-2, with 9 bases that match TRBD2. Losses at the gene ends were 3 bases for V and 6 bases for J; bases not matched to a gene: 8. This CDR3 comprises 15 residues. Germline CDR1 reads GTSNPN; CDR2 reads SVGIG (reference sequence).

This clone is a singleton in its sample. The chain employs TRBV4-3 and TRBJ2-7; 7 bases agree with TRBD2. Looked up from germline, CDR1 is LGHNA and CDR2 is YSLEER. This CDR3 contains 15 residues. Trimming at V came to 0 bases and at J to 0 bases, leaving 2 bases not matched to a gene. In nucleotides, the CDR3 is TGCGCCAGCAGCCAAGAGACGGGGGGCTCCTACGAGCAGTACTTC. Protein: CASSQETGGSYEQYF.

This clone was picked up a small number of times. For the CDR3, the DNA is TGTGCCAGCAGTTTCGGTCAGAGCGGTTCACCCCTCCACTTT. It translates to CASSFGQSGSPLHF. The genes are TRBV28 and TRBJ1-6; D is uncertain. The germline CDR1 and CDR2 sequences are MDHEN and SYDVKM. The CDR3 totals 14 residues. Trimming left V 3 bases short and J 9 bases short, with 12 bases between. Full variable domain (outside the CDR3, taken from reference TRBV28 and TRBJ1-6): DVKVTQSSRYLVKRTGEKVFLECVQDMDHENMFWYRQDPGLGLRLIYFSYDVKMKEKGDIPEGYSVSREKKERFSLILESASTNQTSMYLCASSFGQSGSPLHFGNGTRLTVT.

This clone was picked up one time. This rearrangement joins TRBV7-9 to TRBJ2-1, with 8 positions matching TRBD1. This CDR3 region has 16 residues. CDR1 is SEHNR, CDR2 FQNEAQ, per germline (reference sequence). Trimming removed 5 bases from V and 4 bases from J; junction bases left unmatched: 10. This CDR3 reads CASSPQGAGRYNEQFF. The CDR3 region has the DNA TGTGCCAGCAGCCCCCAGGGGGCGGGACGATACAATGAGCAGTTCTTC.

This chain links TRBV11-3 with TRBJ2-7; D unclear. This CDR3 has 14 amino acids. The germline V gene encodes CDR1 SGHNT and CDR2 YENEEA. V was shortened by 2 bases and J by 2 bases, with 10 bases between the two germline ends. CDR3 protein: CASSLRRDPYEQYF. The CDR3, as DNA: TGTGCCAGCAGCTTACGACGTGACCCCTACGAGCAGTACTTC.

This clone has more than one count but fewer than ten. The chain has TRBV6-1 and TRBJ1-5; no clear D gene. Trimming shortened V by 4 bases and J by 5 bases, and 9 bases separated the two germline ends. The CDR3 loop spans 13 amino acids. Germline CDR1 reads MNHNS; CDR2 reads SASEGT. DNA of the CDR3: TGTGCCAGCAGTGCGACCACCTATCAGCCCCAGCATTTT. Its protein product is CASSATTYQPQHF.

The V call is TRBV5-4, the J call TRBJ1-1; D remains ambiguous. Deletions cut 4 bases from V and 1 base from J, with 11 bases between. Germline assignment: CDR1 SGHNT and CDR2 YYREEE (reference sequence). This CDR3 comprises 14 residues. As DNA, the CDR3 is TGTGCCAGCAGCCCCTTCGGGTCGAACACTGAAGCTTTCTTT. Protein sequence: CASSPFGSNTEAFF.

The chain uses TRBV5-1 and TRBJ1-2; D unresolved. Germline CDR1 and CDR2: SGHRS and YFSETQ. Trimming removed 2 bases from V and 7 bases from J, with 15 bases in between. This CDR3 comprises 14 residues. Here the CDR3 DNA reads TGCGCCAGCAGCTTAAGGGAGGGCTCGTCTGGCTACACCTTC. Its translation is CASSLREGSSGYTF.

The chain employs TRBV19 and TRBJ1-5; D may be TRBD1 (6 bases). Germline V lookup: CDR1 LNHDA, CDR2 SQIVND (reference sequence). Trimming cost V 10 bases and J 0 bases, with 13 bases left between them. This CDR3 comprises 14 residues. The CDR3 DNA follows: TGTGCCACCGGGGGGGGCGATAGCAATCAGCCCCAGCATTTT. This translates into CATGGGDSNQPQHF.

This chain joins TRBV19 and TRBJ2-5, with no clear D. This CDR3 spans 13 amino acids. Germline loops: CDR1 LNHDA, CDR2 SQIVND (reference sequence). Trimming shortened V by 4 bases and J by 1 base, and 7 bases separated the two germline ends. Here the CDR3 reads CASSTDIQETQYF. The CDR3 DNA reads as TGTGCCAGTAGTACAGACATCCAAGAGACCCAGTACTTC.

This chain connects TRBV19 to TRBJ2-7, with 12 nucleotides matching TRBD1. Germline V gene data show CDR1 as LNHDA and CDR2 as SQIVND (reference sequence). With V trimmed by 6 bases and J by 6 bases, 6 bases remained unmatched. This CDR3 contains 14 residues. The CDR3 sequence is CASRRTGQGAEQYF. The CDR3 DNA reads TGTGCCAGTAGGCGTACGGGACAGGGGGCCGAGCAGTACTTC.

This chain uses TRBV19 with TRBJ2-3; TRBD2 matches at 12 bases. J was trimmed by 0 bases and V by 5 bases; bases with no gene match: 6. The CDR3 is 17 residues long. From germline, CDR1 is LNHDA and CDR2 SQIVND (reference sequence). The CDR3 region has the DNA TGTGCCAGTAGTCCGCGGACTAGCGGGACTAGCACAGATACGCAGTATTTT. This codes for CASSPRTSGTSTDTQYF.

V and J are TRBV5-4 and TRBJ1-1; no definite D call. CDR1 SGHNT and CDR2 YYREEE come from the germline V gene (reference sequence). The germline V and J ends were trimmed by 2 bases and 7 bases, with 9 bases remaining between them. The CDR3 totals 12 residues. The CDR3 nucleotides read TGTGCCAGCAGCTTTATACAGAGTGAAGCTTTCTTT. It encodes CASSFIQSEAFF.

The chain joins TRBV6-8 to TRBJ2-2; D unclear. There are 15 residues in the CDR3. Germline-derived CDR1 and CDR2 are MNHGY and SAAAGT. Trimming pared 2 bases from V and 2 bases from J, leaving 9 bases between. Written as DNA, the CDR3 is TGTGCCAGCAGTTACGTCCGAAGAAACACCGGGGAGCTGTTTTTT. This encodes CASSYVRRNTGELFF.

The chain employs TRBV10-2 and TRBJ2-7; 10 bases align to TRBD1. Looked up from germline, CDR1 is WSHSY and CDR2 is SAAADI. V dropped 6 bases and J dropped 1; count of bases not matched to a gene: 6. The CDR3 is 15 amino acids. The CDR3 DNA follows: TGCGCCAGCAGGTGGGGGACAGGGGCTTCCTACGAGCAGTACTTC. Its translation is CASRWGTGASYEQYF.

This clone was counted between two and nine times. In DNA, the CDR3 is TGTGCCAGTAGTATGGGTCCAGGGAGGGACACTGAAGCTTTCTTT. Translating gives CASSMGPGRDTEAFF. J is TRBJ1-1 and V is TRBV19, with D perhaps matching TRBD1 (5 bases). V was shortened by 3 bases and J by 3 bases, with 14 bases between the two germline ends. The germline CDR1 and CDR2 sequences are LNHDA and SQIVND (reference sequence). This CDR3 region has 15 residues.

In this sample, this clone turned up a few times. The chain is built from TRBV10-3 and TRBJ2-4, with unresolved D. Between the trimmed V and J ends, which lost 6 bases and 3 bases, there was a span of 3 bases. The CDR3 covers 11 residues. CDR1 and CDR2 from the germline V gene are ENHRY and SYGVKD. The CDR3 here is CAISSKNIQYF. In DNA form, the CDR3 reads TGTGCCATCAGCAGCAAAAACATTCAGTACTTC.

The V gene is TRBV28, the J gene TRBJ2-7; 10 bases agree with TRBD2. The germline V gene encodes CDR1 MDHEN and CDR2 SYDVKM. V was clipped by 4 bases and J by 2 bases; unmatched bases: 11. The CDR3 totals 17 residues. The DNA for the CDR3 is TGTGCCAGCAGTTCCCCAATACTAGCGGGGCCGACCTACGAGCAGTACTTC. This sequence encodes CASSSPILAGPTYEQYF.

The gene calls are TRBV5-1 and TRBJ2-3, with D uncertain. This CDR3 spans 13 amino acids. The V end was cut by 2 bases, the J end by 5 bases, with 9 bases between. Germline loops: CDR1 SGHRS, CDR2 YFSETQ. In nucleotides, the CDR3 is TGCGCCAGCAGCTTAGACCACGAAGATACGCAGTATTTT. Protein sequence: CASSLDHEDTQYF.

The V gene is TRBV27, the J gene TRBJ2-7; 8 positions match TRBD1. This CDR3 spans 16 amino acids. Per germline, CDR1 MNHEY and CDR2 SMNVEV (reference sequence). V lost 6 bases and J lost 2; bases outside the gene matches: 12. In nucleotides, the CDR3 is TGTGCCAGCAGCCCCTCGACAGGGGAAAATCCCTACGAGCAGTACTTC. As protein: CASSPSTGENPYEQYF.

The genes are TRBV30 and TRBJ2-2, with D possibly being TRBD1 or TRBD2 (5 bases each). Germline V gives CDR1 GTSNPN, CDR2 SVGIG (reference sequence). CDR3 length: 13 residues. V was trimmed by 4 bases and J by 3 bases, leaving 9 bases between them. The CDR3 reads CAWNLGDTGELFF. The CDR3 DNA follows: TGTGCCTGGAATCTGGGGGACACCGGGGAGCTGTTTTTT.

The gene calls are TRBV7-2 and TRBJ1-5; D is possibly TRBD1 (5 bases). Trimming left V 1 base short and J 3 bases short, with 13 bases between. The CDR3 has 16 amino acids. Germline-derived CDR1 and CDR2 are SGHTA and FQGNSA. The DNA of the CDR3 is TGTGCCAGCAGCTTAGGTCCCCGACAGTTCAATCAGCCCCAGCATTTT. Its translation: CASSLGPRQFNQPQHF.

This chain links TRBV5-1 with TRBJ2-2; D may correspond to TRBD1 or TRBD2 (7 bases each). This CDR3 is built from 15 residues. Germline CDR1 reads SGHRS; CDR2 reads YFSETQ. V was pared by 1 base and J by 3 bases, with 10 bases between. In nucleotides, the CDR3 is TGCGCCAGCAGCTTGCCAGGGGGGGACACCGGGGAGCTGTTTTTT. Translating it yields CASSLPGGDTGELFF.

The rearrangement joins TRBV5-1 to TRBJ1-3; D not resolved. Germline-derived CDR1 and CDR2 are SGHRS and YFSETQ. The CDR3 contains 14 residues. V lost 0 bases and J 2 bases, leaving 6 bases between the germline ends. This chain's CDR3 is CASSLGGAGNTIYF. For the CDR3, the DNA is TGCGCCAGCAGCTTGGGTGGTGCTGGAAACACCATATATTTT.

The CDR3 loop reads CASSVGLAQQYF. In DNA, the CDR3 is TGTGCCAGCAGCGTGGGGCTAGCTCAGCAGTACTTC. The chain combines TRBV5-4 with TRBJ2-7, with D perhaps being TRBD1 or TRBD2 (5 bases each). Germline-derived CDR1 and CDR2 are SGHNT and YYREEE (reference sequence). The CDR3 length is 12 residues. V lost 4 bases to trimming and J lost 8 bases, with 13 bases between them. Based on the CDR3 plus reference TRBV5-4 and TRBJ2-7, the full variable domain is ETGVTQSPTHLIKTRGQQVTLRCSSQSGHNTVSWYQQALGQGPQFIFQYYREEENGRGNFPPRFSGLQFPNYSSELNVNALELDDSALYLCASSVGLAQQYFGPGTRLTVT.

The chain combines TRBV11-2 with TRBJ2-7; D may be TRBD2 (6 bases). The CDR3 extends over 16 amino acids. V lost 4 bases and J 1 base, leaving 17 bases between the germline ends. Germline CDR1 and CDR2: SGHAT and FQNNGV. The CDR3 protein is CASSSLERALSYEQYF. CDR3 DNA: TGTGCCAGCAGCTCCCTCGAGCGGGCCCTTTCCTACGAGCAGTACTTC.

The CDR3 reads CASDHPFRGGKYEQYF. CDR3 coding DNA: TGTGCTAGTGACCACCCCTTTCGAGGAGGGAAGTACGAGCAGTACTTC. The rearrangement uses TRBV12-5 and TRBJ2-7; weak D call: TRBD2 (6 bases). CDR3 length: 16 residues. The germline V gene encodes CDR1 LGHNT and CDR2 FRNRAP. Trimming removed 7 bases at V and 4 bases at J, with 23 bases between. The full variable domain, with the rest looked up from reference TRBV12-5 and TRBJ2-7, is DARVTQTPRHKVTEMGQEVTMRCQPILGHNTVFWYRQTMMQGLELLAYFRNRAPLDDSGMPKDRFSAEMPDATLATLKIQPSEPRDSAVYFCASDHPFRGGKYEQYFGPGTRLTVT.

This chain uses TRBV6-6 with TRBJ1-5; weak D call: TRBD1 (6 bases). V shed 7 bases and J shed 2 bases, with 12 bases lying between them. The CDR3 contains 14 residues. CDR1 and CDR2 (germline): MNHNY, SVGAGI (reference sequence). The CDR3 spells CASNFPGGNQPQHF. CDR3 nucleotides: TGTGCCAGCAATTTCCCAGGGGGCAATCAGCCCCAGCATTTT.

The CDR3 DNA is TGTGCCAGCAGCTTAGGTTCTGGGTCGGGACAGCCCCAGCATTTT. Translation: CASSLGSGSGQPQHF. V is TRBV7-2 and J is TRBJ1-5; D unresolved. Germline CDR1 and CDR2: SGHTA and FQGNSA. The CDR3 has 15 amino acids. V lost 1 base, J lost 7 bases, and 14 bases lay in between.